This T cell receptor (beta chain) was identified during a study of cytomegalovirus exposure and HLA in healthy donors. Whole-study findings and limits: Analyzed later, most CMV-associated TCR beta chains appeared HLA-restricted. Further analysis was carried out later, and it showed several of the most significant clusters appearing linked to common viral pathogens.

About this clone itself: The antigen remains undetermined.

60 Vbeta and 13 Jbeta primers were used in PCR. Sequencing used immunoSEQ multiplex PCR; TCRdb keeps in-frame clones, though not all of them. This sample's table reports 100,000 to 150,000 clones. This clonotype was sampled from a woman in her thirties or forties in good health and CMV-seropositive. The sequenced sample consisted of PBMCs.

CDR3 region: CASSSSQPSYEQYF. The CDR3 DNA reads TGTGCCAGCAGCTCTAGTCAGCCTTCCTACGAGCAGTACTTC. The chain employs TRBV13 and TRBJ2-7; D call uncertain. This CDR3 spans 14 amino acids. The V gene's germline CDR1 is PRHDT and CDR2 FYEKMQ (reference sequence). V was cut by 4 bases and J by 1 base, with 11 bases left in between.